Following are 8 T cell receptor beta chains from one sample sequenced in a study of blood T cell repertoires in COVID-19. Produced via immunoSEQ multiplex PCR; TCRdb's table is partial and in-frame only. This table has about 250,000 clones, about nine tenths appearing once. The material sequenced was PBMCs or T cells enriched from blood (not recorded which). The receptor set was obtained from a man aged 35-49 years who had recovered from COVID-19.

The chain is built from TRBV6-6 and TRBJ2-3; TRBD2 matches 7 bases. This CDR3 is 15 amino acids long. From germline, CDR1 is MNHNY and CDR2 SVGAGI (reference sequence). Trimming at V came to 5 bases and at J to 4 bases, leaving 9 bases not matched to a gene. The CDR3 region is CASSTYAGDADTQYF. The DNA for the CDR3 is TGTGCCAGCAGTACCTACGCGGGAGACGCAGATACGCAGTATTTT.

The chain recombines TRBV7-9 with TRBJ2-2, with D uncertain. V lost 5 bases and J lost 7, with 14 bases in between. This CDR3 has 14 residues. Germline assignment: CDR1 SEHNR and CDR2 FQNEAQ (reference sequence). CDR3 sequence reads: CASSRVQASGELFF. CDR3 DNA: TGTGCCAGCAGCAGAGTCCAAGCAAGCGGGGAGCTGTTTTTT.

J is TRBJ2-3 and V is TRBV10-3; 7 nucleotides align to TRBD2. V gave up 4 bases and J gave up 6 bases; unmatched junction bases: 7. This CDR3 is built from 14 residues. Per the germline V gene, CDR1 is ENHRY and CDR2 is SYGVKD. CDR3 residues: CAISARTRSDTQYF. Here the CDR3 DNA reads TGTGCCATCAGTGCCAGGACTAGAAGCGATACGCAGTATTTT.

The chain combines TRBV11-2 with TRBJ2-7; D may be TRBD2 (6 bases). Deletions cut 4 bases from V and 3 bases from J, with 13 bases between. Germline lookup yields CDR1 SGHAT and CDR2 FQNNGV. CDR3 length: 14 residues. The CDR3 nucleotides are TGTGCCAGCAGCTCCGGGCGGGGATTCTACGAGCAGTACTTC. Translated: CASSSGRGFYEQYF.

The chain links TRBV9 to TRBJ1-4; 9 positions match TRBD1. The CDR3 spans 15 residues. Trimming at V came to 3 bases and at J to 8 bases, leaving 8 bases not matched to a gene. Germline V gives CDR1 SGDLS, CDR2 YYNGEE. The CDR3 loop reads CASSEGQGRVEKLFF. The CDR3, as DNA: TGTGCCAGCAGCGAGGGACAGGGAAGAGTCGAAAAACTGTTTTTT.

The rearrangement uses TRBV28 and TRBJ2-7; D possibly corresponds to TRBD1 (6 bases). Trimming took 8 bases from V and 2 from J, leaving 16 bases between them. Germline CDR1 and CDR2: MDHEN and SYDVKM. The CDR3 runs 14 residues. For the CDR3, the DNA is TGTGCCAGCGAGGGGGTCGAGCGACCCTACGAGCAGTACTTC. Translating it yields CASEGVERPYEQYF.

A single count supports this clone. The rearrangement uses TRBV30 and TRBJ1-1; the match to TRBD1 covers 8 bases. From germline, CDR1 is GTSNPN and CDR2 SVGIG (reference sequence). With 4 bases clipped from V and 5 bases from J, the junction kept 6 bases outside the gene matches. This CDR3 has 13 residues. The CDR3 bases are TGTGCCTGGACAGGGGGCATTAGTACTGAAGCTTTCTTT. This codes for CAWTGGISTEAFF.

This rearrangement joins TRBV15 to TRBJ1-6; D uncertain. This CDR3 contains 12 residues. The germline V gene encodes CDR1 LNHNV and CDR2 YYDKDF (reference sequence). Trimming removed 5 bases at V and 8 bases at J, with 7 bases between. In nucleotides, the CDR3 is TGTGCCACCAGCGTCGGAGATTCACCCCTCCACTTT. Translating it yields CATSVGDSPLHF.